This T cell receptor beta chain stems from a study of blood T cell repertoires in COVID-19. This clone was seen just once. Sequencing was performed with immunoSEQ multiplex PCR; in TCRdb, only in-frame clones are kept and a portion is missing. The sample has around 110,000 clones; 86% are singletons. The CDR3 spans 16 residues. The germline V gene encodes CDR1 SGHRS and CDR2 YFSETQ. Trimming at V came to 0 bases and at J to 0 bases, leaving 0 bases not matched to a gene. The V gene is TRBV5-1, the J gene TRBJ2-1; 10 bases match TRBD2. The TCR sequence derives from a man aged 40-55 years with acute or convalescent COVID-19. Sample: peripheral blood. The CDR3 here is CASSLGTSGSYNEQFF. The CDR3 DNA follows: TGCGCCAGCAGCTTGGGGACTAGCGGCTCCTACAATGAGCAGTTCTTC.